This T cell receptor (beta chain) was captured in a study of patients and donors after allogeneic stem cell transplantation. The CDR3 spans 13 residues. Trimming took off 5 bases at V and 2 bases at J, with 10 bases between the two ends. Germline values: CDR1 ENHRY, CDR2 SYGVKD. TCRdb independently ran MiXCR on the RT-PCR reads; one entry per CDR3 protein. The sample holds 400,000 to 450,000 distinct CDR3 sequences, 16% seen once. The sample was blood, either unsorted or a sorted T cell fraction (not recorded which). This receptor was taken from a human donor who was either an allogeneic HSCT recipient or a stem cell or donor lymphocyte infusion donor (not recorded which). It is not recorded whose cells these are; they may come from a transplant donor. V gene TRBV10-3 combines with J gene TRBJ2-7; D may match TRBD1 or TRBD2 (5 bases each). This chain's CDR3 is CAISWGMTYEQYF. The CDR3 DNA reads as TGTGCCATCAGTTGGGGGATGACCTACGAGCAGTACTTC.